The 27 T cell receptor beta chains below come from one sample, sequenced in a study of cytomegalovirus exposure and HLA in healthy donors. The PCR was carried out with 60 Vbeta primers and 13 Jbeta primers. Sequencing used immunoSEQ multiplex PCR; TCRdb keeps in-frame clones, though not all of them. This sample has 95,000 to 120,000 clones, with 65% to 85% found just once. Specimen: PBMCs. The receptors were gathered from a woman aged 25 to 39 in good health and CMV-seropositive.

The chain has TRBV10-3 and TRBJ2-2; the match to TRBD2 covers 11 bases. V lost 3 bases to trimming and J lost 4 bases; unmatched junction nucleotides: 7. The CDR3 covers 17 residues. Germline lookup yields CDR1 ENHRY and CDR2 SYGVKD. CDR3 protein: CAISEKLAGDGTGELFF. The CDR3 coding sequence is TGTGCCATCAGTGAAAAACTAGCGGGAGATGGCACCGGGGAGCTGTTTTTT.

This chain uses TRBV5-5 with TRBJ2-5, with a possible D match to TRBD1 (6 bases). Germline loops: CDR1 SGHKS, CDR2 YYEKEE (reference sequence). V was shortened by 4 bases and J by 5 bases, with 9 bases between the two germline ends. The CDR3 runs to 12 residues. The CDR3 loop is CASSLQGETQYF. The DNA for the CDR3 is TGTGCCAGCAGCCTGCAGGGGGAGACCCAGTACTTC.

J is TRBJ2-7 and V is TRBV6-5, with D possibly being TRBD2 (5 bases). Germline V gene sequence: CDR1 MNHEY, CDR2 SVGAGI. CDR3 size: 13 residues. Trimming took 10 bases from V and 3 from J, leaving 16 bases between them. The CDR3 DNA reads as TGTGCCACGGGAAAAGGCATAAGCTACGAGCAGTACTTC. Translating it yields CATGKGISYEQYF.

The chain is built from TRBV19 and TRBJ2-1; 12 positions agree with TRBD2. The V gene's germline CDR1 is LNHDA and CDR2 SQIVND (reference sequence). The CDR3 loop spans 16 amino acids. The V segment lost 6 bases and the J segment 6 bases; nucleotides outside the gene matches: 9. The CDR3 region is CASSNGLAGYPNEQFF. CDR3 DNA: TGTGCCAGTAGCAACGGACTAGCGGGGTATCCCAATGAGCAGTTCTTC.

This clone was detected a few times. This chain connects TRBV2 to TRBJ2-4, with D possibly being TRBD1 (6 bases). Germline CDR1 is SNHLY and CDR2 is FYNNEI. V was cut by 4 bases and J by 0 bases, with 16 bases left in between. The CDR3 is 17 amino acids. DNA of the CDR3: TGTGCCAGCAGTGGGGACAAGGTCCTCCTAGCCAAAAACATTCAGTACTTC. Its protein is CASSGDKVLLAKNIQYF.

The chain links TRBV5-6 to TRBJ1-2; D not certain. This CDR3 has 13 amino acids. V shed 0 bases and J shed 4 bases, with 7 bases lying between them. CDR1 is SGHDT, CDR2 YYEEEE, per germline. The CDR3 reads CASSLGAGYGYTF. The CDR3, as DNA: TGTGCCAGCAGCTTGGGGGCTGGCTATGGCTACACCTTC. The full variable domain, its missing parts supplied by reference TRBV5-6 and TRBJ1-2, is DAGVTQSPTHLIKTRGQQVTLRCSPKSGHDTVSWYQQALGQGPQFIFQYYEEEERQRGNFPDRFSGHQFPNYSSELNVNALLLGDSALYLCASSLGAGYGYTFGSGTRLTVV.

This chain uses TRBV30 with TRBJ2-3; 10 positions match TRBD1. Germline V gives CDR1 GTSNPN, CDR2 SVGIG (reference sequence). The CDR3 spans 13 residues. After removal of 1 base from V and 13 bases from J, the junction contained 8 bases not matched to a gene. The CDR3 DNA follows: TGTGCCTGGAGTGAGTTGGACAGGGGGGCAAAGTATTTT. This translates into CAWSELDRGAKYF.

The chain combines TRBV7-6 with TRBJ1-5; D remains unclear. Trimming removed 0 bases from V and 1 base from J, with 7 bases in between. CDR1 and CDR2 (germline): SGHVS, FNYEAQ. The CDR3 length is 15 residues. The CDR3 reads CASSLAPLSNQPQHF. The CDR3 region has the DNA TGTGCCAGCAGCTTAGCCCCGTTAAGCAATCAGCCCCAGCATTTT.

V gene TRBV2 combines with J gene TRBJ2-3; D is perhaps TRBD1 (5 bases). V lost 4 bases and J lost 2, with 7 bases in between. This CDR3 contains 13 residues. CDR1 is SNHLY and CDR2 is FYNNEI in the germline V gene. As DNA, the CDR3 is TGTGCCAGCAGTGGGGGCCTCACAGATACGCAGTATTTT. The encoded protein is CASSGGLTDTQYF.

This chain uses TRBV9 with TRBJ1-2; D may be TRBD1 (5 bases). V was clipped by 0 bases and J by 3 bases, with 9 bases between them. The germline CDR1 and CDR2 sequences are SGDLS and YYNGEE. The CDR3 is 14 amino acids. Here the CDR3 DNA reads TGTGCCAGCAGCGTAGAGCAGGGCTACTATGGCTACACCTTC. Protein: CASSVEQGYYGYTF.

CDR3 sequence reads: CASSLGASGGSGANVLTF. The CDR3 region has the DNA TGTGCCAGCAGCTTAGGCGCTAGCGGGGGGTCTGGGGCCAACGTCCTGACTTTC. The rearrangement joins TRBV7-2 to TRBJ2-6; TRBD2 matches 11 bases. CDR1 is SGHTA and CDR2 is FQGNSA in the germline V gene. This CDR3 is 18 amino acids long. The J segment lost 1 base and the V segment lost 1 base, leaving 3 bases of the junction unmatched.

The rearrangement joins TRBV6-5 to TRBJ1-2, with 8 positions matching TRBD1. The V gene's germline CDR1 is MNHEY and CDR2 SVGAGI. V shed 5 bases and J 8 bases; nucleotides not matched to a gene: 10. This CDR3 contains 14 residues. CDR3 sequence (DNA): TGTGCCAGCAGTGACCGACAGGGGTCCCCCGGCTACACCTTC. This gives the protein CASSDRQGSPGYTF.

V and J are TRBV19 and TRBJ2-3, with D perhaps TRBD1 (5 bases). V dropped 5 bases and J dropped 0 bases, with 18 bases sitting between them. Germline V lookup: CDR1 LNHDA, CDR2 SQIVND (reference sequence). The CDR3 extends over 17 amino acids. The CDR3 DNA is TGTGCCAGTAGTTCCCCGAGCAGGGCCACTAGCACAGATACGCAGTATTTT. Its translation is CASSSPSRATSTDTQYF. Variable domain in full (rest from reference TRBV19 and TRBJ2-3): DGGITQSPKYLFRKEGQNVTLSCEQNLNHDAMYWYRQDPGQGLRLIYYSQIVNDFQKGDIAEGYSVSREKKESFPLTVTSAQKNPTAFYLCASSSPSRATSTDTQYFGPGTRLTVL.

This chain uses TRBV6-1 with TRBJ2-1, with 10 bases aligning to TRBD1. Germline V gene sequence: CDR1 MNHNS, CDR2 SASEGT. The V segment lost 7 bases and the J segment 4 bases; nucleotides outside the gene matches: 4. The CDR3 runs 14 residues. CDR3 sequence reads: CASTRQGAYNEQFF. Here the CDR3 DNA reads TGTGCCAGCACCAGACAGGGGGCTTACAATGAGCAGTTCTTC.

The chain recombines TRBV7-2 with TRBJ1-1, with D unresolved. Trimming took 2 bases from V and 5 from J, leaving 9 bases between them. The CDR3 has 13 amino acids. Germline-derived CDR1 and CDR2 are SGHTA and FQGNSA. The CDR3 DNA sequence: TGTGCCAGCAGCTTACTCGGTTGGACTGAAGCTTTCTTT. Translated, it gives CASSLLGWTEAFF.

The chain carries TRBV10-3 and TRBJ1-1; possible D gene TRBD1, 6 bases. Germline V gives CDR1 ENHRY, CDR2 SYGVKD. V was trimmed by 5 bases and J by 0 bases, leaving 10 bases between them. The CDR3 runs to 14 residues. In nucleotides, the CDR3 is TGTGCCATCAGTCCCCAGGGGATGAACACTGAAGCTTTCTTT. Amino acid sequence: CAISPQGMNTEAFF.

The rearrangement uses TRBV29-1 and TRBJ1-1, with D perhaps TRBD1 (6 bases). Trimming stripped 7 bases from V and 11 bases from J, with 20 bases between. Germline CDR1 reads SQVTM; CDR2 reads ANQGSEA. The CDR3 length is 12 residues. The CDR3 region has the DNA TGCAGCGCCACACGAGAATACAGGGATGCTTTCTTT. Residues: CSATREYRDAFF.

The chain combines TRBV14 with TRBJ1-2; D ambiguous. V was pared by 0 bases and J by 4 bases, with 12 bases between. The germline V gene encodes CDR1 SGHDN and CDR2 FVKESK. This CDR3 contains 15 residues. As DNA, the CDR3 is TGTGCCAGCAGCCAAGATGAGGCCAGCATCTATGGCTACACCTTC. It encodes CASSQDEASIYGYTF.

This chain connects TRBV21-1 to TRBJ1-1; the table's D call, TRBD1, has no DNA check behind it. TRBV21-1 is tagged as a pseudogene. The CDR3 spans 16 residues. The CDR3 loop is CASSKAYGQEGSEAFF. The CDR3 DNA reads TGTGCCAGCAGCAAAGCGTATGGACAGGAGGGCTCCGAAGCTTTCTTT.

The chain combines TRBV7-6 with TRBJ1-1; D unresolved. Trimming removed 0 bases at V and 2 bases at J, with 10 bases between. The germline CDR1 and CDR2 sequences are SGHVS and FNYEAQ. This CDR3 has 15 residues. CDR3 loop: CASSLATVINTEAFF. CDR3 DNA sequence: TGTGCCAGCAGCTTAGCAACAGTGATTAACACTGAAGCTTTCTTT.

This chain uses TRBV6-1 with TRBJ1-6; possible D gene TRBD1, 6 bases. In germline, CDR1 is MNHNS, CDR2 SASEGT. V gave up 3 bases and J gave up 8 bases, with 8 bases separating them. This CDR3 comprises 13 residues. The CDR3 DNA reads as TGTGCCAGCAGTGACAGGGGTGATTCACCCCTCCACTTT. It translates to CASSDRGDSPLHF.

V and J are TRBV6-5 and TRBJ2-2; maybe TRBD2 (5 bases). The CDR3 extends over 15 amino acids. Trimming removed 0 bases at V and 5 bases at J, with 10 bases between. Germline assignment: CDR1 MNHEY and CDR2 SVGAGI. CDR3 nucleotides: TGTGCCAGCAGTTACTCCGGGGTCCTTACCGGGGAGCTGTTTTTT. Its protein product is CASSYSGVLTGELFF.

This chain joins TRBV10-3 and TRBJ1-5; D is perhaps TRBD1 (5 bases). This CDR3 is 13 amino acids long. The germline V gene has CDR1 ENHRY and CDR2 SYGVKD. V lost 7 bases, J lost 6 bases, and 13 bases lay in between. CDR3 sequence (DNA): TGTGCCATCATGGCTGACGGGGGTCAGCCCCAGCATTTT. Translated, it gives CAIMADGGQPQHF.

Worth noting for this clone: One end of the junction fails to match germline, which may point to a read error. The genes are TRBV7-7 and TRBJ2-1; 8 positions agree with TRBD2. The CDR3 has 16 residues. CDR1 is SSHAT, CDR2 FNYEAQ, per germline (reference sequence). The CDR3 coding sequence is TGTGCTAGCAGCCAATTCGGGGGGGCGGCGCTTAATGAGCAGTTCTTC. It is translated as CASSQFGGAALNEQFF. Full variable domain (missing parts from reference TRBV7-7 and TRBJ2-1): GAGVSQSPRYKVTKRGQDVTLRCDPISSHATLYWYQQALGQGPEFLTYFNYEAQPDKSGLPSDRFSAERPEGSISTLTIQRTEQRDSAMYRCASSQFGGAALNEQFFGPGTRLTVL.

This clone showed up just once. The chain employs TRBV5-8 and TRBJ2-7, with TRBD2 matching 9 bases. This CDR3 is 16 amino acids long. The germline gives CDR1 SGHTS, CDR2 YDEGEE. V trimming: 0 bases; J trimming: 2 bases; junction bases outside the gene matches: 6. The CDR3, as DNA: TGTGCCAGCAGCTTGGAGGCACTAGCGGGCCCCTACGAGCAGTACTTC. It translates to CASSLEALAGPYEQYF.

The CDR3 region has the DNA TGTGCCAGCAGTTACGGACAGGGGAGCTCTGGAAACACCATATATTTT. Its translation: CASSYGQGSSGNTIYF. The chain has TRBV6-5 and TRBJ1-3, with TRBD1 matching over 9 bases. Germline V gives CDR1 MNHEY, CDR2 SVGAGI. Germline trimming cut 2 bases from V and 0 bases from J; bases unmatched to any gene: 2. The CDR3 covers 16 residues.

V usage is TRBV25-1 and J usage is TRBJ1-1, with a weak D call TRBD1 (5 bases). Trimming removed 4 bases at V and 5 bases at J, with 20 bases between. CDR1 MGHDK and CDR2 SYGVNS come from the germline V gene. This CDR3 spans 16 amino acids. The CDR3 nucleotides are TGTGCCAGCAGTGGAGTGGATTGGAGGGGAGGGACTGAAGCTTTCTTT. It specifies CASSGVDWRGGTEAFF.